The 24 T cell receptor beta chains below come from one sample, sequenced in a study of a mutant IDH1 vaccine in newly diagnosed glioma. Time point noted: week 35, safety follow-up. Vaccination comprised doses that each held 300 ug of mutant IDH1 20-mer peptide, plus topical imiquimod. Their antigen targets remain unknown. Clones were read by immunoSEQ multiplex PCR, and TCRdb kept only the in-frame ones, dropping some. In the table there are more than 25,000 clones, 79% of which are singletons. This specimen was PBMCs, taken from a glioma patient whose treatment included an IDH1 peptide vaccine. Receptor source: a young woman with glioma. Some clones in this sample may be carry-over from other donors' samples.

The chain has TRBV9 and TRBJ2-3; 10 nucleotides line up with TRBD2. V was pared by 4 bases and J by 2 bases, with 4 bases of the junction left unmatched. The CDR3 loop spans 15 amino acids. Germline V gene data show CDR1 as SGDLS and CDR2 as YYNGEE. CDR3 in DNA: TGTGCCAGCAGCCCACTAGCGGGGAACACAGATACGCAGTATTTT. Its protein product is CASSPLAGNTDTQYF.

The J gene is TRBJ2-4, the V gene TRBV9, with unresolved D. Germline V gene sequence: CDR1 SGDLS, CDR2 YYNGEE. This CDR3 spans 15 amino acids. Trimming stripped 4 bases from V and 2 bases from J, with 13 bases between. CDR3 DNA: TGTGCCAGCAGCCCCCCCTTTAGTTCCAAAAACATTCAGTACTTC. Translating gives CASSPPFSSKNIQYF. The variable domain in full, completed from reference TRBV9 and TRBJ2-4, reads DSGVTQTPKHLITATGQRVTLRCSPRSGDLSVYWYQQSLDQGLQFLIQYYNGEERAKGNILERFSAQQFPDLHSELNLSSLELGDSALYFCASSPPFSSKNIQYFGAGTRLSVL.

The chain joins TRBV30 to TRBJ1-4; 8 positions agree with TRBD1. The CDR3 runs to 14 residues. Germline lookup yields CDR1 GTSNPN and CDR2 SVGIG (reference sequence). Trimming removed 4 bases from V and 5 bases from J; junction bases left unmatched: 6. The CDR3 region is CAWTIQGVNEKLFF. The CDR3 bases are TGTGCCTGGACAATACAGGGGGTGAATGAAAAACTGTTTTTT.

The V gene is TRBV9, the J gene TRBJ1-4; D may be TRBD1 (6 bases). CDR3 length equals 16 residues. Germline V CDR1 and CDR2: SGDLS, YYNGEE. Trimming shortened V by 1 base and J by 6 bases, and 16 bases separated the two germline ends. The CDR3 nucleotides are TGTGCCAGCAGCGTATTCGTCGGGGGCCGAGATGAAAAACTGTTTTTT. This sequence encodes CASSVFVGGRDEKLFF.

This chain connects TRBV7-9 to TRBJ1-1; no clear D gene. Germline V gives CDR1 SEHNR, CDR2 FQNEAQ (reference sequence). The CDR3 has 14 residues. Deletions cut 1 base from V and 6 bases from J, with 12 bases between. In nucleotides, the CDR3 is TGTGCCAGCAGCTTAGAAGGACGGGTCGCTGAAGCTTTCTTT. Protein sequence: CASSLEGRVAEAFF. Looking up the rest from reference TRBV7-9 and TRBJ1-1 gives the full variable domain: DTGVSQNPRHKITKRGQNVTFRCDPISEHNRLYWYRQTLGQGPEFLTYFQNEAQLEKSRLLSDRFSAERPKGSFSTLEIQRTEQGDSAMYLCASSLEGRVAEAFFGQGTRLTVV.

The gene calls are TRBV5-4 and TRBJ1-1; possible D gene TRBD1, 5 bases. The V gene lost 0 bases and the J gene lost 0 bases, with 12 bases spanning the gap. There are 16 residues in the CDR3. In germline, CDR1 is SGHNT, CDR2 YYREEE (reference sequence). CDR3 coding DNA: TGTGCCAGCAGCTTGGTAGGGGTGACTATGAACACTGAAGCTTTCTTT. Its translation is CASSLVGVTMNTEAFF.

J is TRBJ2-5 and V is TRBV27; maybe TRBD1 (5 bases). This CDR3 is built from 13 residues. The V gene's germline CDR1 is MNHEY and CDR2 SMNVEV (reference sequence). CDR3 nucleotides: TGTGCGGTGCAGCAGGGCAGGAAAGGGACCCAGTACTTC. The encoded protein is CAVQQGRKGTQYF.

The sample holds a few counts of this clone. This chain connects TRBV2 to TRBJ1-5; D call uncertain. This CDR3 has 15 amino acids. Germline V CDR1 and CDR2: SNHLY, FYNNEI. V was clipped by 3 bases and J by 2 bases, with 11 bases between them. CDR3 coding DNA: TGTGCCAGCAGTGATTGGGTCGGGCGCAATCAGCCCCAGCATTTT. This gives the protein CASSDWVGRNQPQHF.

V usage is TRBV9 and J usage is TRBJ2-7; D is unclear. The V gene's germline CDR1 is SGDLS and CDR2 YYNGEE. Trimming pared 3 bases from V and 0 bases from J, leaving 10 bases between. This CDR3 spans 14 amino acids. This chain's CDR3 is CASSGGPPSYEQYF. CDR3 nucleotide sequence: TGTGCCAGCAGCGGCGGTCCCCCCTCCTACGAGCAGTACTTC.

This chain joins TRBV4-1 and TRBJ2-3, with TRBD2 as a possible D gene (6 bases). Trimming pared 0 bases from V and 7 bases from J, leaving 17 bases between. Germline assignment: CDR1 MGHRA and CDR2 YSYEKL. CDR3 length: 16 residues. The CDR3 nucleotides read TGCGCCAGCAGCCAAGATTGGTCGGGGCGGGACTATACGCAGTATTTT. Translated: CASSQDWSGRDYTQYF.

The gene calls are TRBV11-3 and TRBJ2-1; D unclear. V shed 5 bases and J shed 5 bases, with 16 bases lying between them. From germline, CDR1 is SGHNT and CDR2 YENEEA. The CDR3 runs to 15 residues. CDR3 protein: CASSPWQAPDNEQFF. The CDR3 DNA reads TGTGCCAGCAGCCCATGGCAGGCCCCCGACAATGAGCAGTTCTTC.

This chain connects TRBV5-1 to TRBJ1-1, with D possibly being TRBD1 (6 bases). The CDR3 loop spans 14 amino acids. The V end lost 4 bases, the J end lost 1 base, and 11 bases lay between the germline ends. CDR1 and CDR2 from the germline V gene are SGHRS and YFSETQ. The CDR3 coding sequence is TGCGCCAGCAGCCCTCCGGGGGCGAACACTGAAGCTTTCTTT. It translates to CASSPPGANTEAFF.

The chain's CDR3 is CASSLAGRGYNEQFF. Here the CDR3 DNA reads TGTGCCAGCAGCTTAGCGGGGAGAGGTTACAATGAGCAGTTCTTC. The chain is built from TRBV7-9 and TRBJ2-1; perhaps TRBD2 as D (5 bases). The CDR3 loop spans 15 amino acids. Germline CDR1 is SEHNR and CDR2 is FQNEAQ (reference sequence). The V and J ends lost 0 bases and 4 bases respectively, with 10 bases between them.

The gene calls are TRBV9 and TRBJ2-5; perhaps TRBD2 as D (5 bases). The CDR3 spans 13 residues. Germline V gene sequence: CDR1 SGDLS, CDR2 YYNGEE. The germline V and J ends were trimmed by 3 bases and 4 bases, with 10 bases remaining between them. The CDR3 here is CASSGRSGETQYF. CDR3 sequence (DNA): TGTGCCAGCAGCGGGAGGTCCGGAGAGACCCAGTACTTC.

The gene calls are TRBV29-1 and TRBJ1-1; 10 bases agree with TRBD1. V dropped 5 bases and J dropped 5; count of bases not matched to a gene: 5. There are 13 residues in the CDR3. From germline, CDR1 is SQVTM and CDR2 ANQGSEA. The DNA for the CDR3 is TGCAGCGTTAGCGGACAGGGGGGGACTGAAGCTTTCTTT. Protein: CSVSGQGGTEAFF.

The count of this clone is one. The V call is TRBV19, the J call TRBJ1-5, with D tentatively TRBD1 (5 bases). CDR1 is LNHDA and CDR2 is SQIVND in the germline V gene (reference sequence). This CDR3 spans 13 amino acids. V was cut by 6 bases and J by 7 bases, with 13 bases left in between. This chain's CDR3 is CASSLASGQPQHF. CDR3 DNA sequence: TGTGCCAGTAGCCTGGCCTCAGGGCAGCCCCAGCATTTT. The whole variable domain, remainder taken from reference TRBV19 and TRBJ1-5, is DGGITQSPKYLFRKEGQNVTLSCEQNLNHDAMYWYRQDPGQGLRLIYYSQIVNDFQKGDIAEGYSVSREKKESFPLTVTSAQKNPTAFYLCASSLASGQPQHFGDGTRLSIL.

The rearrangement uses TRBV10-2 and TRBJ2-5, with 9 positions matching TRBD2. The CDR3 covers 14 residues. The junction had 4 bases not matched to a gene; V was cut back by 6 bases and J by 2 bases. Germline-derived CDR1 and CDR2 are WSHSY and SAAADI. The CDR3 is CASRATSGQETQYF. CDR3 sequence (DNA): TGCGCCAGCAGGGCGACTAGCGGACAAGAGACCCAGTACTTC.

The chain is built from TRBV5-1 and TRBJ2-7; 7 nucleotides align to TRBD2. Unmatched junction bases numbered 14, after V lost 5 bases and J lost 6 bases. CDR3 length: 15 residues. The germline V gene has CDR1 SGHRS and CDR2 YFSETQ. Written as DNA, the CDR3 is TGCGCCAGCAGACCTGCCCCGGGGGGAGCATCCGAGCAGTACTTC. It is translated as CASRPAPGGASEQYF.

CDR3 nucleotide sequence: TGTGCCAGCAGCTTTCGGGAATCGCTCACCGGGGAGCTGTTTTTT. This translates into CASSFRESLTGELFF. The gene calls are TRBV11-3 and TRBJ2-2; D may be TRBD2 (5 bases). The CDR3 is 15 amino acids. Trimming left V 3 bases short and J 4 bases short, with 12 bases between. Germline V gene lookup returns CDR1 SGHNT and CDR2 YENEEA.

This clone was seen only a few times. The chain is built from TRBV10-3 and TRBJ2-7; D is unclear. The germline gives CDR1 ENHRY, CDR2 SYGVKD. This CDR3 has 15 amino acids. V was clipped by 0 bases and J by 2 bases, with 11 bases between them. This CDR3 is CAISESRTGPYEQYF. CDR3 DNA: TGTGCCATCAGTGAGTCCCGGACGGGTCCCTACGAGCAGTACTTC.

This rearrangement joins TRBV5-1 to TRBJ2-5; TRBD2 aligns across 12 bases. Trimming cost V 4 bases and J 6 bases; bases outside gene matches: 13. CDR1 and CDR2 from the germline V gene are SGHRS and YFSETQ. The CDR3 spans 17 residues. CDR3 nucleotides: TGCGCCAGCAGCGCGACTAGCGGGAGAGCGGATGGTAAGACCCAGTACTTC. Residues: CASSATSGRADGKTQYF.

This clone was observed a few times. The CDR3, as DNA: TGTGCCAGCAGCCCAGATTGGGCAGGGGGCACCCAGCCCCAGCATTTT. This gives the protein CASSPDWAGGTQPQHF. The genes are TRBV7-8 and TRBJ1-5, with 8 bases that match TRBD1. Germline V gene sequence: CDR1 SGHVS, CDR2 FQNEAQ. V lost 5 bases to trimming and J lost 7 bases; unmatched junction nucleotides: 13. CDR3 length: 16 residues. The complete variable domain, with remaining parts taken from reference TRBV7-8 and TRBJ1-5, reads GAGVSQSPRYKVAKRGQDVALRCDPISGHVSLFWYQQALGQGPEFLTYFQNEAQLDKSGLPSDRFFAERPEGSVSTLKIQRTQQEDSAVYLCASSPDWAGGTQPQHFGDGTRLSIL.

This clone has a handful of counts. This chain connects TRBV10-2 to TRBJ1-1, with a weak D call TRBD1 (5 bases). V was cut by 3 bases and J by 3 bases, with 8 bases left in between. The CDR3 sequence is 13 residues long. CDR1 and CDR2 from the germline V gene are WSHSY and SAAADI. CDR3 DNA sequence: TGCGCCAGCAGTGAAGGGGCGTACACTGAAGCTTTCTTT. Its translation is CASSEGAYTEAFF.

This sequence joins TRBV28 and TRBJ2-6; perhaps TRBD1 as D (6 bases). CDR1 is MDHEN, CDR2 SYDVKM, per germline. The ends were cut back, 6 bases at V and 2 bases at J, with 11 bases in the middle. This CDR3 is built from 15 residues. As DNA, the CDR3 is TGTGCCAGCAGGGAACAGGGCCCTGGGGCCAACGTCCTGACTTTC. Translation: CASREQGPGANVLTF.